The present TCR beta chain was sequenced within a study of CD8 T cells in ankylosing spondylitis. This CDR3 contains 11 residues. V gave up 7 bases and J gave up 7 bases, with 11 bases separating them. Germline V gene sequence: CDR1 MNHNY, CDR2 SVGAGI (reference sequence). TCRdb analysed the 5' RACE reads with MiXCR anew, one entry per CDR3 protein. The top ten clones hold more than 7% of a sample with about 140,000 distinct CDR3 sequences, roughly 8% of them seen once. The chain has TRBV6-6 and TRBJ2-7; no clear D. Sequencing used synovial fluid, either unsorted or a sorted T cell fraction (not recorded which). This TCR was recovered from a male donor with ankylosing spondylitis. As DNA, the CDR3 is TGTGCCAGCATGGCAGCCTGGGAGCAGTACTTC. It is translated as CASMAAWEQYF.